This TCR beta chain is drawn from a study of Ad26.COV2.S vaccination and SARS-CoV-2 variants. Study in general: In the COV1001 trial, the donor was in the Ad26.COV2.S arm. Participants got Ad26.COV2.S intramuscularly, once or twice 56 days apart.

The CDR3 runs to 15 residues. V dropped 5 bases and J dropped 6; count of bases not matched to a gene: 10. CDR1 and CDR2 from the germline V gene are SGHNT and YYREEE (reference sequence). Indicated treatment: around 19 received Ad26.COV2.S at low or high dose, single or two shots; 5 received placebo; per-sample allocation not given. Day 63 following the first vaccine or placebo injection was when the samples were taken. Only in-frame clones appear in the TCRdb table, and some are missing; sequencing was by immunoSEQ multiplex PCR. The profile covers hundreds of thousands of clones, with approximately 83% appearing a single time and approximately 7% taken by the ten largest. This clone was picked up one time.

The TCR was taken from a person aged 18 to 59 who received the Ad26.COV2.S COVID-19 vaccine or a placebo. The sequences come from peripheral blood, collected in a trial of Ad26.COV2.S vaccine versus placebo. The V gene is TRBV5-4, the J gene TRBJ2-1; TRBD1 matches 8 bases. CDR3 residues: CASSLKDRAGNEQFF. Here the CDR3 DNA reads TGTGCCAGCAGTCTCAAGGACAGGGCTGGCAATGAGCAGTTCTTC. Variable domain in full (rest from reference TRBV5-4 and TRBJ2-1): ETGVTQSPTHLIKTRGQQVTLRCSSQSGHNTVSWYQQALGQGPQFIFQYYREEENGRGNFPPRFSGLQFPNYSSELNVNALELDDSALYLCASSLKDRAGNEQFFGPGTRLTVL.